This T cell receptor (beta chain) derives from a study of CD8 T cells in ankylosing spondylitis. This clonotype was observed a few times. Its specificity is not known. TCRdb called the 5' RACE reads again in MiXCR, with one record for every CDR3 protein. The table has under 950,000 distinct CDR3 sequences, under 20% seen once. Trimming removed 2 bases at V and 11 bases at J, with 15 bases between. CDR1 is SNHLY and CDR2 is FYNNEI in the germline V gene. CDR3 length equals 13 residues. Study-level points and caveats: Seemingly characteristic of ankylosing spondylitis blood was a TCR beta motif consisting of about 8 highly homologous variants.

This TCR was sampled from a male donor with ankylosing spondylitis. The rearrangement joins TRBV2 to TRBJ1-1, with D perhaps TRBD1 (6 bases). The sequenced sample consisted of blood, either unsorted or a sorted T cell fraction (not recorded which). The CDR3 coding sequence is TGTGCCAGCAGTGAAACAATTACAGGGTTCGCTTTCTTT. Translation: CASSETITGFAFF. Combining the CDR3 with reference TRBV2 and TRBJ1-1 gives the whole variable domain EPEVTQTPSHQVTQMGQEVILRCVPISNHLYFYWYRQILGQKVEFLVSFYNNEISEKSEIFDDQFSVERPDGSNFTLKIRSTKLEDSAMYFCASSETITGFAFFGQGTRLTVV.